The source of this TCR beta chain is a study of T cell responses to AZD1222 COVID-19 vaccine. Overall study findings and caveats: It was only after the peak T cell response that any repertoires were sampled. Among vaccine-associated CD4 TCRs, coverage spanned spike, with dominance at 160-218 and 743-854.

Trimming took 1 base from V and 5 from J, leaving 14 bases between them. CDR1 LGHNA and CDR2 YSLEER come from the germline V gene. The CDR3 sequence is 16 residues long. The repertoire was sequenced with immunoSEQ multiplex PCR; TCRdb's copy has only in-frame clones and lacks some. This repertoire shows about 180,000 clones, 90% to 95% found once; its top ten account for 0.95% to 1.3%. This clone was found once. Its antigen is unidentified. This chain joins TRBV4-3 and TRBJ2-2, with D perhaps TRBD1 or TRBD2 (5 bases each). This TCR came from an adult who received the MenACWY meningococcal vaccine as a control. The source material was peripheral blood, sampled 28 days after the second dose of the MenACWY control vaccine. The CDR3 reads CASSQGPGRRTGELFF. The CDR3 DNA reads TGCGCCAGCAGCCAAGGCCCGGGACGTAGGACCGGGGAGCTGTTTTTT.